The 19 T cell receptor beta chains below come from one sample, sequenced in a study of OX40 agonist ivuxolimab in advanced cancers. Sequencing used immunoSEQ multiplex PCR; TCRdb keeps in-frame clones, though not all of them. The table records 110,000 or so clones, approximately 90% of them present only once. Here the sequenced sample was CD4+ or CD8+ T cells sorted from blood, taken in a trial of the OX40 agonist ivuxolimab. The receptors were sampled from an adult with an advanced solid tumor such as melanoma, head and neck, liver or kidney cancer.

The V gene is TRBV11-2, the J gene TRBJ1-3, with unresolved D. V dropped 1 base and J dropped 0 bases, with 10 bases sitting between them. Germline V CDR1 and CDR2: SGHAT, FQNNGV. The CDR3 has 16 amino acids. The CDR3, as DNA: TGTGCCAGCAGCTTAGGGGCCGGTTTCTCTGGAAACACCATATATTTT. Amino acids: CASSLGAGFSGNTIYF.

V gene TRBV9 combines with J gene TRBJ2-7, with 10 bases that match TRBD1. Trimming cost V 0 bases and J 7 bases; bases outside gene matches: 1. This CDR3 is 13 amino acids long. Germline CDR1 and CDR2: SGDLS and YYNGEE. For the CDR3, the DNA is TGTGCCAGCAGCGTAGGGACAGGGGGGGAGCAGTACTTC. This gives the protein CASSVGTGGEQYF. Supplemented by reference TRBV9 and TRBJ2-7, the full variable domain reads DSGVTQTPKHLITATGQRVTLRCSPRSGDLSVYWYQQSLDQGLQFLIQYYNGEERAKGNILERFSAQQFPDLHSELNLSSLELGDSALYFCASSVGTGGEQYFGPGTRLTVT.

The V call is TRBV4-2, the J call TRBJ1-1; 9 bases agree with TRBD1. The CDR3 is 18 amino acids. Trimming removed 0 bases from V and 4 bases from J; junction bases left unmatched: 12. Looked up from germline, CDR1 is LGHNA and CDR2 is YNFKEQ. CDR3 coding DNA: TGTGCCAGCAGCCAAGAAGCGCGGGACAGGGTTGTCGTCACTGAAGCTTTCTTT. As protein: CASSQEARDRVVVTEAFF.

This clone was seen once. The chain links TRBV6-6 to TRBJ1-5, with 11 bases matching TRBD1. The J segment lost 5 bases and the V segment lost 5 bases, leaving 5 bases of the junction unmatched. CDR3 size: 15 residues. Germline V gene data show CDR1 as MNHNY and CDR2 as SVGAGI (reference sequence). The CDR3 region has the DNA TGTGCCAGCAGTCCTGGACAGGGGGCCGATCAGCCCCAGCATTTT. As protein: CASSPGQGADQPQHF.

This chain links TRBV30 with TRBJ2-3, with 7 bases matching TRBD2. V shed 5 bases and J 4 bases; nucleotides not matched to a gene: 9. This CDR3 has 14 amino acids. Looked up from germline, CDR1 is GTSNPN and CDR2 is SVGIG (reference sequence). DNA for the CDR3: TGTGCCTGGCAAACCTGGGAGGGTTCAGATACGCAGTATTTT. This gives the protein CAWQTWEGSDTQYF.

This clone was recorded a few times. V is TRBV7-8 and J is TRBJ1-2; no clear D gene. Germline V gene sequence: CDR1 SGHVS, CDR2 FQNEAQ. Deletions cut 5 bases from V and 8 bases from J, with 18 bases between. This CDR3 spans 14 amino acids. In DNA, the CDR3 is TGTGCCAGCAGCCACCTCCGGGCGGGGTACGGCTACACCTTC. It yields the protein CASSHLRAGYGYTF.

This clone showed up just once. The chain carries TRBV7-3 and TRBJ1-1; D is perhaps TRBD1 (6 bases). The V end was cut by 2 bases, the J end by 4 bases, with 11 bases between. Germline V gene data show CDR1 as SGHTA and CDR2 as FQGTGA. The CDR3 is 14 residues long. CDR3 residues: CASSLGAGVTEAFF. CDR3 DNA sequence: TGTGCCAGCAGCTTAGGGGCAGGGGTCACTGAAGCTTTCTTT.

The chain recombines TRBV5-1 with TRBJ2-1; 9 bases align to TRBD2. The CDR3 extends over 16 amino acids. The germline gives CDR1 SGHRS, CDR2 YFSETQ. J was trimmed by 1 base and V by 5 bases; bases with no gene match: 7. The CDR3 sequence: CASSERAGGSYNEQFF. The CDR3 DNA is TGCGCCAGCAGTGAACGAGCGGGAGGATCCTACAATGAGCAGTTCTTC.

This clone was detected only once. The gene calls are TRBV19 and TRBJ1-4; no clear D. This CDR3 is 13 amino acids long. Germline lookup yields CDR1 LNHDA and CDR2 SQIVND (reference sequence). V lost 3 bases and J lost 0, with 2 bases in between. Here the CDR3 DNA reads TGTGCCAGTAGTATGACAACTAATGAAAAACTGTTTTTT. Amino acid sequence: CASSMTTNEKLFF.

The V and J genes are TRBV15 and TRBJ1-5; TRBD1 aligns across 7 bases. The CDR3 has 16 amino acids. With V trimmed by 0 bases and J by 6 bases, 8 bases remained unmatched. Germline-derived CDR1 and CDR2 are LNHNV and YYDKDF (reference sequence). As DNA, the CDR3 is TGTGCCACCAGCAGAGATCGAACAGGGGTAGGTCAGCCCCAGCATTTT. Protein: CATSRDRTGVGQPQHF. Complete variable domain (other parts from reference TRBV15 and TRBJ1-5): DAMVIQNPRYQVTQFGKPVTLSCSQTLNHNVMYWYQQKSSQAPKLLFHYYDKDFNNEADTPDNFQSRRPNTSFCFLDIRSPGLGDTAMYLCATSRDRTGVGQPQHFGDGTRLSIL.

V usage is TRBV6-5 and J usage is TRBJ1-5; D gene ambiguous. Germline lookup yields CDR1 MNHEY and CDR2 SVGAGI. Trimming took 5 bases from V and 7 from J, leaving 15 bases between them. The CDR3 is 14 residues long. This CDR3 reads CASSETGYLQPQHF. In nucleotides, the CDR3 is TGTGCCAGCAGTGAGACGGGTTATCTACAGCCCCAGCATTTT.

The chain is built from TRBV11-2 and TRBJ2-7, with 8 bases matching TRBD1. The CDR3 totals 18 residues. V was pared by 5 bases and J by 3 bases, with 18 bases of the junction left unmatched. The germline V gene has CDR1 SGHAT and CDR2 FQNNGV. The CDR3 protein is CASSPQRATGGPYYEQYF. CDR3 coding DNA: TGTGCCAGCAGCCCCCAAAGGGCAACAGGGGGGCCGTACTACGAGCAGTACTTC.

This rearrangement joins TRBV6-5 to TRBJ1-2; maybe TRBD1 (5 bases). Germline CDR1 reads MNHEY; CDR2 reads SVGAGI. Trimming left V 5 bases short and J 2 bases short, with 12 bases between. The CDR3 consists of 14 residues. The DNA of the CDR3 is TGTGCCAGCAGTCCCCAACGGGGGAACTATGGCTACACCTTC. Its translation: CASSPQRGNYGYTF.

The rearrangement joins TRBV19 to TRBJ2-7, with 8 bases identical to TRBD2. The CDR3 is 17 amino acids. Germline-derived CDR1 and CDR2 are LNHDA and SQIVND (reference sequence). Losses at the gene ends were 5 bases for V and 2 bases for J; bases not matched to a gene: 14. The CDR3 nucleotides read TGTGCCAGTAGTTCGCGGGTAGCGGGAACTCCTACCTACGAGCAGTACTTC. Translated: CASSSRVAGTPTYEQYF.

V gene TRBV2 combines with J gene TRBJ1-1, with D perhaps TRBD1 (5 bases). This CDR3 contains 14 residues. Trimming removed 4 bases from V and 1 base from J, with 10 bases in between. CDR1 and CDR2 from the germline V gene are SNHLY and FYNNEI. The CDR3, as DNA: TGTGCCAGCAGTGTGGGGGTAGGGAACACTGAAGCTTTCTTT. This sequence encodes CASSVGVGNTEAFF.

The V and J genes are TRBV10-1 and TRBJ2-5, with D tentatively TRBD2 (6 bases). The CDR3 extends over 14 amino acids. Germline assignment: CDR1 WNHNN and CDR2 SYGVQD (reference sequence). The V end was cut by 3 bases, the J end by 4 bases, with 12 bases between. CDR3 residues: CASSDPGTGETQYF. In DNA, the CDR3 is TGCGCCAGCAGTGACCCCGGGACTGGAGAGACCCAGTACTTC.

The J gene is TRBJ1-3, the V gene TRBV21-1. TRBV21-1 is a known pseudogene. The CDR3 runs to 17 residues. CDR3 loop: CASSEEGKDTTIHTIYF. In nucleotides, the CDR3 is TGTGCCAGCTCGGAAGAGGGAAAGGACACCACAATACACACCATATATTTT.

The J gene is TRBJ2-2, the V gene TRBV11-2, with TRBD1 as a possible D gene (6 bases). There are 13 residues in the CDR3. Trimming took 4 bases from V and 9 from J, leaving 12 bases between them. Per the germline V gene, CDR1 is SGHAT and CDR2 is FQNNGV. The CDR3 sequence: CASSSTGYRELFF. In DNA, the CDR3 is TGTGCCAGCAGCTCAACAGGGTACCGGGAGCTGTTTTTT.

J is TRBJ2-3 and V is TRBV5-5; perhaps TRBD2 as D (7 bases). Germline V gene lookup returns CDR1 SGHKS and CDR2 YYEKEE (reference sequence). The CDR3 is 17 residues long. The V end lost 1 base, the J end lost 2 bases, and 17 bases lay between the germline ends. DNA for the CDR3: TGTGCCAGCAGCTTGTTTTTTAGGGGGACTAACACAGATACGCAGTATTTT. Protein sequence: CASSLFFRGTNTDTQYF.